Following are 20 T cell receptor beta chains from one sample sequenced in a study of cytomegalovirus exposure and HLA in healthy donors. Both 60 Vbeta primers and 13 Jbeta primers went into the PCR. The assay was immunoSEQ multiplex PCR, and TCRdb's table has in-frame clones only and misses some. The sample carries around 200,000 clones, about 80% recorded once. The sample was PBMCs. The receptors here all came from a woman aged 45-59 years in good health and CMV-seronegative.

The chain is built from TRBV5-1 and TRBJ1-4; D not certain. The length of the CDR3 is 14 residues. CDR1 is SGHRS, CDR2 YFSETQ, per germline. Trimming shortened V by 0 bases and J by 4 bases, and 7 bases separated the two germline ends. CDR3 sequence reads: CASSLANSNEKLFF. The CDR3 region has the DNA TGCGCCAGCAGCTTGGCAAACAGTAATGAAAAACTGTTTTTT.

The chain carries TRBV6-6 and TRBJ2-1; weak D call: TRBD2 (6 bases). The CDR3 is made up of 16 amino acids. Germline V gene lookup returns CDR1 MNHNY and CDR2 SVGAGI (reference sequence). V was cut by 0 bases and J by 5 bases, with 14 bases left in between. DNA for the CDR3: TGTGCCAGCAGTTACTCCGGCGGGACCTCTAACAATGAGCAGTTCTTC. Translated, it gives CASSYSGGTSNNEQFF.

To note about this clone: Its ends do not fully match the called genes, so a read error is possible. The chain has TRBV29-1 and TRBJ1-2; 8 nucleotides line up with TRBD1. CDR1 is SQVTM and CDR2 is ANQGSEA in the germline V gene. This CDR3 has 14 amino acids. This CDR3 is CGVGQGVTNYGYTF. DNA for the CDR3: TGCGGCGTTGGACAGGGCGTTACTAACTATGGCTACACCTTC.

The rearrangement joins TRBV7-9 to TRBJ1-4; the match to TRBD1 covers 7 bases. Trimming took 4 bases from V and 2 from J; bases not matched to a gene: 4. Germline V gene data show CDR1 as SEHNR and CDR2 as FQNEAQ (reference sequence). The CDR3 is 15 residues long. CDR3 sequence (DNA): TGTGCCAGCAGCTCCGCAGGGGGGACTAATGAAAAACTGTTTTTT. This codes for CASSSAGGTNEKLFF.

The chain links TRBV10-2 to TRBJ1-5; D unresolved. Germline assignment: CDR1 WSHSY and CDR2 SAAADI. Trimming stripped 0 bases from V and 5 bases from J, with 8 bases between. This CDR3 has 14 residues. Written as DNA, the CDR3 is TGCGCCAGCAGTGAGTCGATTCGGTATCAGCCCCAGCATTTT. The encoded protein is CASSESIRYQPQHF.

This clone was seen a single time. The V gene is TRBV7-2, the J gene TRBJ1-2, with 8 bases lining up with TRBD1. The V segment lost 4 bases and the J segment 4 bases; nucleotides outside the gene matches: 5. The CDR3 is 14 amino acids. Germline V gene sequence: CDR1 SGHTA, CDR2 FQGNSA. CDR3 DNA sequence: TGTGCCAGCAGCTACACCCAGGGGGCCTATGGCTACACCTTC. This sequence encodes CASSYTQGAYGYTF.

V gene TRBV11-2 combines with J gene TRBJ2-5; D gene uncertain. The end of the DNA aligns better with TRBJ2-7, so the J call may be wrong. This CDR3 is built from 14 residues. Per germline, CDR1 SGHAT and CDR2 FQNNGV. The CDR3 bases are TGTGCCAGCAGAAGAACAGTTTCCTCCTACGAGCAGTACTTC. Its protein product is CASRRTVSSYEQYF.

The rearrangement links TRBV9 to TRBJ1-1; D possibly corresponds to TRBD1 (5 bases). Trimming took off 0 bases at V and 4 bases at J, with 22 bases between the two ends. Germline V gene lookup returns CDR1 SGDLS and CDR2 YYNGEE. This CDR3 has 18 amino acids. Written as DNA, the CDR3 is TGTGCCAGCAGCGTAGGAATTGGAGCAGGGTCGAAGGGCACTGAAGCTTTCTTT. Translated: CASSVGIGAGSKGTEAFF.

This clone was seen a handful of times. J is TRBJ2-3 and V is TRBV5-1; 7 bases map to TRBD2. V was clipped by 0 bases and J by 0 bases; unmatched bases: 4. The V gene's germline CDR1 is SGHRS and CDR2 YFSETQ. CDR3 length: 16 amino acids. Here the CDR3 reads CASSLGGGRSTDTQYF. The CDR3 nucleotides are TGCGCCAGCAGCTTGGGTGGCGGGAGAAGCACAGATACGCAGTATTTT.

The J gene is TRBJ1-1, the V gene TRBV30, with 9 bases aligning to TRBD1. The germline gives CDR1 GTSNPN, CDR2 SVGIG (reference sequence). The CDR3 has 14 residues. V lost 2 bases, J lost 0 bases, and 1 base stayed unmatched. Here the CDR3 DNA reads TGTGCCTGGAGTTACAGGGGGCTGAACACTGAAGCTTTCTTT. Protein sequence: CAWSYRGLNTEAFF.

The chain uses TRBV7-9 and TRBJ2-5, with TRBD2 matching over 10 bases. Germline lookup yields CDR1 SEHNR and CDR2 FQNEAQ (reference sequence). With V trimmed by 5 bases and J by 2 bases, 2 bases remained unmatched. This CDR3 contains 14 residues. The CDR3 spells CASSPSGGQETQYF. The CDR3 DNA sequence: TGTGCCAGCAGCCCTAGCGGGGGACAAGAGACCCAGTACTTC.

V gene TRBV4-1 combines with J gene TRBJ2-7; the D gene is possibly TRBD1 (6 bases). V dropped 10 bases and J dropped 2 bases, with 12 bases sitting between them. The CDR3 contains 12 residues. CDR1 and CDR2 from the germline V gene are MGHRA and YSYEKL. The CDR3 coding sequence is TGCGCCACCGGGGACACCGCCTACGAGCAGTACTTC. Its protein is CATGDTAYEQYF.

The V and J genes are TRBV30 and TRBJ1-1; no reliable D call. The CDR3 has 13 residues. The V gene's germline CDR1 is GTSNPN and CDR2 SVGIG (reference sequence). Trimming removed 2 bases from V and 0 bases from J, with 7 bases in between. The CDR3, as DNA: TGTGCCTGGAGTCAATACTTGAACACTGAAGCTTTCTTT. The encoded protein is CAWSQYLNTEAFF.

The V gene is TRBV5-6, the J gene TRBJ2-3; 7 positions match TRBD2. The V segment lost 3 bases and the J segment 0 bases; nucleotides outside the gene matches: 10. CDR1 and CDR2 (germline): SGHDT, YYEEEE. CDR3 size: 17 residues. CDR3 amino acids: CASSSQAGVRSTDTQYF. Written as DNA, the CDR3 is TGTGCCAGCAGCTCCCAGGCGGGGGTTCGTAGCACAGATACGCAGTATTTT.

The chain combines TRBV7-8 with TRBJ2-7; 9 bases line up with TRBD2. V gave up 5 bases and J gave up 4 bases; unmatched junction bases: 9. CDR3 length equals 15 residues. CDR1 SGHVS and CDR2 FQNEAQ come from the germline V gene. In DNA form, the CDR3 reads TGTGCCAGCAGCCCAGGTCGGACTAGCGCATACGAGCAGTACTTC. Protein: CASSPGRTSAYEQYF.

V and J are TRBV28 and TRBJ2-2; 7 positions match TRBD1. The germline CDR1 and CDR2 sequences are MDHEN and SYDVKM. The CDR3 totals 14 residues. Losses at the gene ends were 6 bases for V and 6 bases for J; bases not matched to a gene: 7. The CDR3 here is CASSLDRVAGELFF. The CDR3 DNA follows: TGTGCCAGCAGCTTAGACAGGGTGGCCGGGGAGCTGTTTTTT.

The CDR3 sequence: CASSMGTHEKLFF. The CDR3 bases are TGTGCCAGTAGTATGGGCACGCATGAAAAACTGTTTTTT. The chain couples TRBV19 to TRBJ1-4, with D unclear. CDR3 size: 13 residues. V was pared by 3 bases and J by 6 bases, with 8 bases between. CDR1 is LNHDA and CDR2 is SQIVND in the germline V gene (reference sequence).

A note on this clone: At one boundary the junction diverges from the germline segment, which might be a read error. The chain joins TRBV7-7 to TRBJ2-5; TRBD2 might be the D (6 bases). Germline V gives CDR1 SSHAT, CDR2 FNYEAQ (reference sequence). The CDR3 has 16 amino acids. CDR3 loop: CASSLASGTSGETQYF. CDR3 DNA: TGTGCTAGCAGCTTAGCGTCGGGGACCAGCGGGGAGACCCAGTACTTC.

The CDR3, as DNA: TGTGCCAGCAGTAACCTTTCCCCGGGACACCTGTTCTTC. Protein sequence: CASSNLSPGHLFF. The V and J genes are TRBV27 and TRBJ2-1, with D possibly TRBD1 on 6 matching bases. The CDR3 extends over 13 amino acids. The V gene's germline CDR1 is MNHEY and CDR2 SMNVEV (reference sequence). V lost 5 bases and J 15 bases, leaving 20 bases between the germline ends.

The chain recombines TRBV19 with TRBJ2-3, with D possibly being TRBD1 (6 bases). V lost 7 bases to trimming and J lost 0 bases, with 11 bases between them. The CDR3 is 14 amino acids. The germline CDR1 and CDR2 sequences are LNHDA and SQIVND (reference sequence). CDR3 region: CASIQGSSTDTQYF. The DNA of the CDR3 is TGTGCCAGTATACAGGGATCTAGCACAGATACGCAGTATTTT.